These T cell receptor beta chains were read from a single sample in a study of T cell repertoires in cytomegalovirus infection. Each CDR3 protein gets one entry after TCRdb re-called the reads with MiXCR. The repertoire has 450,000 to 600,000 distinct CDR3 sequences, more than 40% of them found once; the top ten carry 35% to 50%. Which antigens these TCRs recognize remains unknown. Sequencing was performed on cultured PBMCs, taken from culture after CMV antigen stimulation. The source is a human donor in good health (CMV status not recorded). Some clones in this sample may be carry-over from other donors' samples. CDR3s include the opening cysteine and the closing phenylalanine or tryptophan. Not all rows give a size; the values are once, few, many and, for expanded clones, a class.

size: .
length: 16
V: TRBV4-3
CDR3: CASSGPRQGSKNIQYF

size: .
length: 15
V: TRBV19
CDR3: CASSIGVAPNTEAFF

size: .
length: 14
V: TRBV6-1
CDR3: CASSGEATNEKLFF

size: .
length: 14
V: TRBV12-3/TRBV12-4
CDR3: CASSGTSPPDTQYF

size: .
length: 14
V: TRBV2
CDR3: CASTLGWEGDTQYF

size: .
length: 12
V: TRBV20-1
CDR3: CSARSQSYEQYF

size: .
length: 15
V: TRBV7-6
CDR3: CASSLLGRAQETQYF

size: few
length: 15
V: TRBV6-6
CDR3: CASSAGVGSTGELFF

size: .
length: 18
V: TRBV6-1
CDR3: CASSEVTAGGPHKETQYF

size: .
length: 13
V: TRBV7-8
CDR3: CASSLGPSGTQYF

size: .
length: 15
V: TRBV24-1
CDR3: CATSDSSLAVETQYF

size: .
length: 15
V: TRBV28
CDR3: CASSTTGTENTEAFF

size: .
length: 14
V: TRBV7-2
CDR3: CASSLRQTNSPLHF

size: .
length: 16
V: TRBV7-9
CDR3: CASSLSAGGARYGYTF

size: .
length: 16
V: TRBV4-1
CDR3: CASSRGQLAMTDTQYF

size: .
length: 15
V: TRBV5-1
CDR3: CASSLGPGQTYEQYF

size: few
length: 19
V: TRBV7-2
CDR3: CASSYPRGSGGPLSYEQYF

size: few
length: 14
V: TRBV7-8
CDR3: CASSPPSGSYEQYF

size: .
length: 14
V: TRBV7-2
CDR3: CASSRFTGPFGQYF

size: few
length: 11
V: TRBV28
CDR3: CAAQGVSGYTF

size: .
length: 18
V: TRBV5-4
CDR3: CASSLGPPNEASTDTQYF

size: few
length: 13
V: TRBV7-6
CDR3: CASSIDLNTEAFF

size: .
length: 16
V: TRBV12-3/TRBV12-4
CDR3: CASSLAPGQITGELFF

size: .
length: 14
V: TRBV12-3/TRBV12-4
CDR3: CASSYRGVNTEAFF

size: many
length: 12
V: TRBV7-9
CDR3: CASSLIQETQYF

size: .
length: 17
V: TRBV7-8
CDR3: CASSLGPWQGPHNEQFF

size: .
length: 15
V: TRBV6-6
CDR3: CASTTPSTGRHEQYF

size: .
length: 17
V: TRBV7-4
CDR3: CASSPHPRVRIHNEQFF

size: .
length: 15
V: TRBV7-8
CDR3: CASSSSSGSYNEQFF

size: many
length: 18
V: TRBV7-2
CDR3: CASSKPGLAGPGGETQYF

size: .
length: 13
V: TRBV20-1
CDR3: CSVLSGTTNEQFF

size: few
length: 17
V: TRBV27
CDR3: CASSRRGAGRGNQPQHF

size: .
length: 16
V: TRBV19
CDR3: CASSIRTGVFTGELFF

size: .
length: 16
V: TRBV5-1
CDR3: CASRAGTGGRNQPQHF

size: .
length: 13
V: TRBV6-1
CDR3: CASSSLSSDTQYF

size: .
length: 13
V: TRBV6-2/TRBV6-3
CDR3: CASKTSSTDTQYF

size: .
length: 15
V: TRBV28
CDR3: CASTLRPDSNQPQHF

size: .
length: 16
V: TRBV5-4
CDR3: CASSPRDRGGPDTQYF

size: .
length: 16
V: TRBV11-1
CDR3: CASTQTRPGSYYEQYF

size: .
length: 15
V: TRBV15
CDR3: CATSIQGGLRETQYF